This entry lists 28 T cell receptor beta chains sequenced from one sample in a study of blood T cells in healthy people across ages. Alongside a J-beta primer mix, a sample-barcoded 5' primer served in a second PCR lasting about 7 to 11 cycles. TCRdb itself ran the 5' RACE reads through MiXCR, one entry per CDR3 protein. The sample contains 780,000 or so distinct CDR3 sequences, roughly 56% of which appear only once. Material: blood. All receptors derive from a man in his forties or fifties in good health.

The chain has TRBV20-1 and TRBJ2-5; weak D call: TRBD2 (6 bases). Germline V gene data show CDR1 as DFQATT and CDR2 as SNEGSKA (reference sequence). This CDR3 is 17 amino acids long. Trimming took 3 bases from V and 4 from J, leaving 24 bases between them. This CDR3 reads CSASKYGTGTEVETQYF. CDR3 sequence (DNA): TGCAGTGCTAGCAAATATGGGACCGGGACTGAGGTAGAGACCCAGTACTTC.

The genes are TRBV20-1 and TRBJ2-5; D is perhaps TRBD1 (5 bases). CDR3 length: 15 amino acids. Deletions cut 1 base from V and 1 base from J, with 13 bases between. Germline-derived CDR1 and CDR2 are DFQATT and SNEGSKA (reference sequence). In DNA form, the CDR3 reads TGCAGTGCTAGAGCCGACAGCTCCCTCCAAGAGACCCAGTACTTC. Residues: CSARADSSLQETQYF.

The chain links TRBV20-1 to TRBJ2-3; 11 nucleotides align to TRBD2. J lost 3 bases, V lost 2 bases, and 4 bases had no gene match. The CDR3 loop spans 15 amino acids. Germline V gene lookup returns CDR1 DFQATT and CDR2 SNEGSKA (reference sequence). In DNA form, the CDR3 reads TGCAGTGCTAGAACTAGCGGGAGTCGAACAGATACGCAGTATTTT. Translated, it gives CSARTSGSRTDTQYF.

This sequence joins TRBV5-1 and TRBJ1-1; TRBD1 matches at 7 bases. With 0 bases clipped from V and 1 base from J, the junction kept 3 bases outside the gene matches. In germline, CDR1 is SGHRS, CDR2 YFSETQ. The CDR3 is made up of 15 amino acids. The CDR3 DNA follows: TGCGCCAGCAGCTTGGCGGGACAGAGGAACACTGAAGCTTTCTTT. Protein product: CASSLAGQRNTEAFF.

J is TRBJ2-7 and V is TRBV7-2; TRBD2 matches 7 bases. This CDR3 has 15 residues. V shed 2 bases and J 0 bases; nucleotides not matched to a gene: 4. Germline CDR1 is SGHTA and CDR2 is FQGNSA. The CDR3 loop reads CASSLLWEGSYEQYF. CDR3 nucleotide sequence: TGTGCCAGCAGCTTATTGTGGGAGGGCTCCTACGAGCAGTACTTC.

The chain joins TRBV9 to TRBJ2-1; no clear D gene. With 4 bases removed from V and 0 bases from J, the gap between germline ends came to 11 bases. CDR3 size: 15 residues. The germline gives CDR1 SGDLS, CDR2 YYNGEE. This chain's CDR3 is CASSPIQSSYNEQFF. DNA for the CDR3: TGTGCCAGCAGCCCAATTCAGAGCTCCTACAATGAGCAGTTCTTC.

The chain uses TRBV4-2 and TRBJ2-7; unclear D gene. Germline lookup yields CDR1 LGHNA and CDR2 YNFKEQ. The germline V and J ends were trimmed by 4 bases and 0 bases, with 19 bases remaining between them. The CDR3 loop spans 17 amino acids. The CDR3 is CASSRNSWEPNSYEQYF. CDR3 nucleotide sequence: TGTGCCAGCAGCCGGAATAGCTGGGAACCTAACTCCTACGAGCAGTACTTC.

The V call is TRBV5-6, the J call TRBJ1-2, with D maybe TRBD1 (5 bases). Trimming took 4 bases from V and 7 from J, leaving 14 bases between them. CDR3 length: 13 amino acids. Germline CDR1 reads SGHDT; CDR2 reads YYEEEE. In nucleotides, the CDR3 is TGTGCCAGCAGCGAGAGACAGACGCCTGGCTACACCTTC. This translates into CASSERQTPGYTF.

This sequence joins TRBV11-1 and TRBJ2-3; possible D gene TRBD2, 7 bases. Deletions cut 5 bases from V and 12 bases from J, with 33 bases between. Germline values: CDR1 SGHAT, CDR2 FQDESV (reference sequence). This CDR3 is 18 amino acids long. In nucleotides, the CDR3 is TGTGCCAGCAGCCCCCTCCCCGGGGGCGGGAGCCTGTCCCTCCGCCAGTATTTT. It yields the protein CASSPLPGGGSLSLRQYF.

The chain joins TRBV9 to TRBJ2-3, with a possible D match to TRBD2 (6 bases). Per the germline V gene, CDR1 is SGDLS and CDR2 is YYNGEE. This CDR3 has 17 amino acids. The germline V and J ends were trimmed by 3 bases and 2 bases, with 19 bases remaining between them. CDR3 loop: CASSAHNPGLSTDTQYF. CDR3 nucleotides: TGTGCCAGCAGCGCACATAATCCGGGACTTTCCACAGATACGCAGTATTTT.

The chain combines TRBV7-3 with TRBJ2-1; possible D gene TRBD2, 6 bases. CDR3 size: 16 residues. V lost 4 bases, J lost 0 bases, and 13 bases lay in between. CDR1 SGHTA and CDR2 FQGTGA come from the germline V gene. The CDR3 DNA is TGTGCCAGCAGCTCCCTCGGGACTTCCTCCTACAATGAGCAGTTCTTC. It is translated as CASSSLGTSSYNEQFF.

The chain recombines TRBV11-2 with TRBJ2-1; D is tentatively TRBD1 or TRBD2 (5 bases each). Trimming shortened V by 5 bases and J by 5 bases, and 16 bases separated the two germline ends. Germline V CDR1 and CDR2: SGHAT, FQNNGV. This CDR3 has 15 residues. The CDR3 loop is CASSLQGRGDNEQFF. DNA of the CDR3: TGTGCCAGCAGCCTGCAGGGACGGGGAGACAATGAGCAGTTCTTC.

This clonotype was observed a handful of times. The chain links TRBV27 to TRBJ1-5; no firm D call. The CDR3 contains 14 residues. Looked up from germline, CDR1 is MNHEY and CDR2 is SMNVEV (reference sequence). Deletions cut 1 base from V and 2 bases from J, with 6 bases between. CDR3 sequence (DNA): TGTGCCAGCAGTTTATTCGATGGCAATCAGCCCCAGCATTTT. Protein: CASSLFDGNQPQHF.

V and J are TRBV5-1 and TRBJ2-1, with D perhaps matching TRBD1 or TRBD2 (5 bases each). Germline V gives CDR1 SGHRS, CDR2 YFSETQ. V lost 4 bases, J lost 1 base, and 24 bases lay in between. The CDR3 loop spans 19 amino acids. CDR3 DNA: TGCGCCAGCAGCCCAACCGCCCTGGGGGTTCAACGGTCCTACAATGAGCAGTTCTTC. It codes for CASSPTALGVQRSYNEQFF.

About this clonotype: One end of the junction varies from germline; a read error may be responsible. The CDR3 is CSVEWDYPPKGYMPRTEQFF. The CDR3 DNA reads TGTAGCGTTGAATGGGACTATCCACCTAAGGGTTACATGCCCAGAACTGAGCAGTTCTTC. The chain carries TRBV29-1 and TRBJ2-1; 7 positions agree with TRBD2. CDR3 length: 20 residues. From germline, CDR1 is SQVTM and CDR2 ANQGSEA.

This clonotype turned up a few times. V and J are TRBV3-1 and TRBJ2-5; 14 nucleotides line up with TRBD2. The length of the CDR3 is 14 residues. Germline CDR1 is LGHDT and CDR2 is YNNKEL (reference sequence). Losses at the gene ends were 4 bases for V and 11 bases for J; bases not matched to a gene: 6. CDR3 DNA sequence: TGTGCCAGCAGCCGGACTAGCGGGAGGAATGAGCAGTACTTC. This codes for CASSRTSGRNEQYF.

This clonotype was seen a handful of times. The chain has TRBV29-1 and TRBJ2-3; 7 bases agree with TRBD2. Per germline, CDR1 SQVTM and CDR2 ANQGSEA. CDR3 length: 13 amino acids. The junction had 4 bases not matched to a gene; V was cut back by 1 base and J by 6 bases. This CDR3 reads CSVEVAGHDTQYF. In nucleotides, the CDR3 is TGCAGCGTTGAAGTAGCGGGTCACGATACGCAGTATTTT.

DNA for the CDR3: TGTGCCAGCAGCCCGACCAAGGGCGGTAGTGAGCAGTTCTTC. It codes for CASSPTKGGSEQFF. The J gene is TRBJ2-1, the V gene TRBV7-6; unclear D gene. V dropped 5 bases and J dropped 9 bases, with 17 bases sitting between them. Germline-derived CDR1 and CDR2 are SGHVS and FNYEAQ. The CDR3 runs to 14 residues. Complete variable domain (other parts from reference TRBV7-6 and TRBJ2-1): GAGVSQSPRYKVTKRGQDVALRCDPISGHVSLYWYRQALGQGPEFLTYFNYEAQQDKSGLPNDRFSAERPEGSISTLTIQRTEQRDSAMYRCASSPTKGGSEQFFGPGTRLTVL.

This clonotype occurred once. This CDR3 is CSASHTPGAGQETQYF. The CDR3 nucleotides read TGCAGTGCTAGCCATACGCCAGGGGCAGGGCAAGAGACCCAGTACTTC. The V gene is TRBV20-1, the J gene TRBJ2-5, with a possible D match to TRBD1 (6 bases). The CDR3 has 16 residues. The V gene lost 3 bases and the J gene lost 2 bases, with 19 bases spanning the gap. Germline assignment: CDR1 DFQATT and CDR2 SNEGSKA (reference sequence).

The CDR3 is CSARVASQETQYF. The CDR3 nucleotides read TGCAGTGCTAGAGTGGCCAGCCAAGAGACCCAGTACTTC. The rearrangement uses TRBV20-1 and TRBJ2-5, with D unresolved. The germline CDR1 and CDR2 sequences are DFQATT and SNEGSKA (reference sequence). The CDR3 loop spans 13 amino acids. V shed 1 base and J shed 1 base, with 7 bases lying between them.

Ten or more counts support this clonotype. The chain is built from TRBV29-1 and TRBJ2-1; D is perhaps TRBD2 (6 bases). Germline loops: CDR1 SQVTM, CDR2 ANQGSEA. The germline V and J ends were trimmed by 5 bases and 7 bases, with 21 bases remaining between them. The CDR3 runs to 15 residues. The CDR3 DNA reads TGCAGCGTTCCGTGGGGGGTTCTGGGAGAAAATGAGCAGTTCTTC. This sequence encodes CSVPWGVLGENEQFF.

The chain carries TRBV6-5 and TRBJ2-3; D may be TRBD2 (6 bases). The V gene lost 11 bases and the J gene lost 2 bases, with 20 bases spanning the gap. Germline V gene lookup returns CDR1 MNHEY and CDR2 SVGAGI. CDR3 length: 15 residues. This CDR3 is CACAGQPSPTDTQYF. DNA for the CDR3: TGTGCCTGCGCGGGGCAACCATCACCCACAGATACGCAGTATTTT.

This clonotype has a single count. The chain employs TRBV5-1 and TRBJ2-2; no firm D call. The germline CDR1 and CDR2 sequences are SGHRS and YFSETQ. This CDR3 spans 16 amino acids. Trimming took 4 bases from V and 2 from J, leaving 15 bases between them. The CDR3 coding sequence is TGCGCCAGCAGCCTCCTGGCGGACCGAAACACCGGGGAGCTGTTTTTT. This translates into CASSLLADRNTGELFF.

This clonotype was seen a few times. This chain joins TRBV7-2 and TRBJ2-5; D unclear. Trimming shortened V by 1 base and J by 4 bases, and 19 bases separated the two germline ends. The CDR3 sequence is 17 residues long. Germline CDR1 SGHTA, CDR2 FQGNSA. CDR3 nucleotide sequence: TGTGCCAGCAGCTTAGGGGCCCGGGCTAGTTCTTCAGAGACCCAGTACTTC. This translates into CASSLGARASSSETQYF. Full variable domain (missing parts from reference TRBV7-2 and TRBJ2-5): GAGVSQSPSNKVTEKGKDVELRCDPISGHTALYWYRQSLGQGLEFLIYFQGNSAPDKSGLPSDRFSAERTGGSVSTLTIQRTQQEDSAVYLCASSLGARASSSETQYFGPGTRLLVL.

In DNA, the CDR3 is TGTGCCAGCAGCGTTGATGTCGGACGGGAAAAACTGTTTTTT. It yields the protein CASSVDVGREKLFF. The genes are TRBV9 and TRBJ1-4; D not resolved. The V end was cut by 2 bases, the J end by 8 bases, with 13 bases between. The CDR3 contains 14 residues. CDR1 is SGDLS, CDR2 YYNGEE, per germline.

This clonotype was seen just once. The chain links TRBV20-1 to TRBJ1-1; a possible D gene is TRBD1 (5 bases). Trimming left V 7 bases short and J 7 bases short, with 13 bases between. The CDR3 is 11 residues long. CDR1 is DFQATT and CDR2 is SNEGSKA in the germline V gene (reference sequence). The CDR3 coding sequence is TGCAGTGTCCCCCGGGGGTTTGAAGCTTTCTTT. This encodes CSVPRGFEAFF.

At least ten counts were recorded for this clonotype. This chain links TRBV6-5 with TRBJ2-2; D is unresolved. Trimming shortened V by 8 bases and J by 1 base, and 8 bases separated the two germline ends. Germline CDR1 and CDR2: MNHEY and SVGAGI. CDR3 length: 13 residues. CDR3 nucleotide sequence: TGTGCCAGCGGCCAGGAGAACACCGGGGAGCTGTTTTTT. Protein product: CASGQENTGELFF.

This chain links TRBV27 with TRBJ1-5, with D perhaps matching TRBD1 (5 bases). Germline CDR1 and CDR2: MNHEY and SMNVEV (reference sequence). The V gene lost 5 bases and the J gene lost 4 bases, with 12 bases spanning the gap. The CDR3 consists of 14 residues. The CDR3 nucleotides are TGTGCCAGCAGTCTACCGGGACGAAATCAGCCCCAGCATTTT. Translating it yields CASSLPGRNQPQHF.